One sample yielded the 32 T cell receptor beta chains listed below, sequenced in a study of T-cell memory formation after mild COVID-19. TCRdb re-derived calls from the 5' RACE reads in MiXCR, one entry per CDR3 protein. The sample carries approximately 340,000 distinct CDR3 sequences, about 15% recorded once. Sequencing was performed on PBMCs or a T cell subset sorted from them (not recorded which). The receptors stem from a man aged 18 to 35 who had mild COVID-19 (a few samples of this study predate the infection). Cell type and time point are not known.

There are a few counts of this clonotype. The CDR3 DNA is TGCGCCAGCAGCCAAGGGGGCAGGGGGCCTATCGGGAACACTGAAGCTTTCTTT. Translation gives CASSQGGRGPIGNTEAFF. The rearrangement uses TRBV4-1 and TRBJ1-1, with TRBD1 matching 8 bases. Trimming cost V 1 base and J 1 base; bases outside gene matches: 11. The germline gives CDR1 MGHRA, CDR2 YSYEKL. The CDR3 spans 18 residues.

The chain joins TRBV18 to TRBJ1-6; 7 bases align to TRBD1. The CDR3 runs 14 residues. J was trimmed by 10 bases and V by 2 bases; bases with no gene match: 5. Germline lookup yields CDR1 KGHSH and CDR2 LQKENI. The CDR3 spells CASSPSQGESPLHF. The CDR3 DNA follows: TGTGCCAGCTCACCAAGCCAGGGGGAATCACCCCTCCACTTT.

The chain links TRBV7-9 to TRBJ2-2; 14 nucleotides match TRBD2. Trimming removed 0 bases from V and 4 bases from J; junction bases left unmatched: 10. The CDR3 spans 20 residues. Germline assignment: CDR1 SEHNR and CDR2 FQNEAQ (reference sequence). The CDR3 DNA is TGTGCCAGCAGCTTAGCGCGTGGACTAGCGGGGGGCCGAGGCACCGGGGAGCTGTTTTTT. Its protein product is CASSLARGLAGGRGTGELFF.

CDR3 sequence reads: CASSSGGGSEFF. As DNA, the CDR3 is TGTGCCAGCAGTTCAGGCGGGGGAAGTGAGTTCTTC. The J gene is TRBJ2-1, the V gene TRBV28; TRBD2 matches 7 bases. CDR3 length: 12 amino acids. The germline V gene has CDR1 MDHEN and CDR2 SYDVKM. V lost 4 bases and J lost 14; bases outside the gene matches: 8.

Here the CDR3 reads CATSDDTGSEKLFF. CDR3 sequence (DNA): TGTGCCACCAGTGACGATACAGGGAGTGAAAAACTGTTTTTT. The chain couples TRBV24-1 to TRBJ1-4; possible D gene TRBD1, 6 bases. The CDR3 has 14 residues. In germline, CDR1 is KGHDR, CDR2 SFDVKD. With 4 bases removed from V and 7 bases from J, the gap between germline ends came to 12 bases.

V usage is TRBV4-2 and J usage is TRBJ1-2, with D hard to call. V lost 3 bases and J lost 3, with 11 bases in between. The CDR3 loop spans 14 amino acids. From germline, CDR1 is LGHNA and CDR2 YNFKEQ. CDR3 in amino acids: CASSQGDGHYGYTF. In nucleotides, the CDR3 is TGTGCCAGCAGCCAGGGAGACGGGCACTATGGCTACACCTTC.

CDR3 DNA: TGTGCCAGCAGCTTAGGCGGGGTTAGGGGGCAGCCCCAGCATTTT. Translating gives CASSLGGVRGQPQHF. The chain uses TRBV7-6 and TRBJ1-5, with D possibly TRBD1 on 6 matching bases. Germline V CDR1 and CDR2: SGHVS, FNYEAQ. Trimming removed 1 base from V and 7 bases from J, with 14 bases in between. This CDR3 has 15 amino acids.

The chain recombines TRBV7-2 with TRBJ2-7, with 7 positions matching TRBD1. Germline V gene lookup returns CDR1 SGHTA and CDR2 FQGNSA. The CDR3 sequence is 17 residues long. With V trimmed by 5 bases and J by 2 bases, 15 bases remained unmatched. The CDR3 here is CASSLQIIRDSTYEQYF. CDR3 coding DNA: TGTGCCAGCAGCCTCCAGATAATCCGGGACAGCACCTACGAGCAGTACTTC.

The gene calls are TRBV27 and TRBJ1-5, with D tentatively TRBD1 (6 bases). This CDR3 has 15 residues. The V end lost 3 bases, the J end lost 0 bases, and 9 bases lay between the germline ends. Germline lookup yields CDR1 MNHEY and CDR2 SMNVEV (reference sequence). The CDR3 DNA is TGTGCCAGCAGTTTGGACAGCTATAGCAATCAGCCCCAGCATTTT. It encodes CASSLDSYSNQPQHF.

This chain uses TRBV4-3 with TRBJ1-1, with D tentatively TRBD1 (6 bases). Germline V gives CDR1 LGHNA, CDR2 YSLEER. The CDR3 sequence is 14 residues long. V dropped 2 bases and J dropped 6 bases, with 13 bases sitting between them. For the CDR3, the DNA is TGCGCCAGCAGCCAACAGGGGATCGGCGCTGAAGCTTTCTTT. It yields the protein CASSQQGIGAEAFF.

This chain uses TRBV5-6 with TRBJ2-2; no reliable D call. Germline assignment: CDR1 SGHDT and CDR2 YYEEEE. V was clipped by 4 bases and J by 1 base, with 14 bases between them. The CDR3 length is 16 residues. The CDR3 bases are TGTGCCAGCAGCCTTATAGCACAGAAGAACACCGGGGAGCTGTTTTTT. It translates to CASSLIAQKNTGELFF.

The chain carries TRBV29-1 and TRBJ2-3, with 9 bases that match TRBD1. The CDR3 extends over 15 amino acids. Germline V lookup: CDR1 SQVTM, CDR2 ANQGSEA. CDR3 in DNA: TGCAGTCCTAGACCGGGGACAGGGAGTACAGATACGCAGTATTTT. Translating it yields CSPRPGTGSTDTQYF.

The chain links TRBV12-3 or TRBV12-4 to TRBJ1-2; D gene uncertain. The V gene lost 8 bases and the J gene lost 8 bases, with 12 bases spanning the gap. This CDR3 comprises 11 residues. The CDR3 DNA reads TGTGCCAGCGTCACTGGGGAGGGCTACACCTTC. Encoded protein: CASVTGEGYTF.

This clonotype has ten or more counts. V is TRBV29-1 and J is TRBJ2-7; 12 nucleotides align to TRBD2. V lost 6 bases to trimming and J lost 4 bases; unmatched junction nucleotides: 4. The CDR3 extends over 13 amino acids. Germline assignment: CDR1 SQVTM and CDR2 ANQGSEA. The CDR3 region is CSVGLAGSYEQYV. Written as DNA, the CDR3 is TGCAGCGTCGGACTAGCGGGGAGTTACGAGCAGTACGTC.

This clonotype came up a few times. V is TRBV9 and J is TRBJ2-7; D is unresolved. Germline CDR1 reads SGDLS; CDR2 reads YYNGEE. The CDR3 has 13 amino acids. V was shortened by 0 bases and J by 7 bases, with 11 bases between the two germline ends. CDR3 nucleotides: TGTGCCAGCAGCGTAGATGCCCGGAGTGAGCAGTACGTC. Translating it yields CASSVDARSEQYV.

This clonotype was seen many times. V and J are TRBV7-8 and TRBJ2-7; possible D gene TRBD2, 5 bases. The CDR3 sequence is 14 residues long. Per the germline V gene, CDR1 is SGHVS and CDR2 is FQNEAQ. V gave up 5 bases and J gave up 7 bases, with 18 bases separating them. The CDR3: CASSLTAASREQYV. The CDR3 bases are TGTGCCAGCAGCCTCACAGCGGCTAGTCGGGAGCAGTACGTC.

The CDR3 here is CSATTSALLAKNIQYF. CDR3 DNA sequence: TGCAGTGCCACTACTAGTGCGCTTCTAGCCAAAAACATTCAGTACTTC. The V and J genes are TRBV20-1 and TRBJ2-4; possibly TRBD2 for D (5 bases). Germline CDR1 DFQATT, CDR2 SNEGSKA (reference sequence). This CDR3 has 16 amino acids. The V end lost 6 bases, the J end lost 0 bases, and 18 bases lay between the germline ends.

V usage is TRBV11-2 and J usage is TRBJ1-2; TRBD1 matches 8 bases. In germline, CDR1 is SGHAT, CDR2 FQNNGV. With 5 bases clipped from V and 4 bases from J, the junction kept 9 bases outside the gene matches. This CDR3 is built from 15 residues. CDR3 nucleotides: TGTGCCAGCAGCCCGGACAGGGCGACCCGCTATGGCTACACCTTC. The encoded protein is CASSPDRATRYGYTF.

V usage is TRBV6-1 and J usage is TRBJ2-4, with D possibly being TRBD1 (6 bases). Trimming removed 0 bases at V and 6 bases at J, with 9 bases between. Germline V gene data show CDR1 as MNHNS and CDR2 as SASEGT. The CDR3 sequence is 14 residues long. CDR3 bases: TGTGCCAGCAGTGAAGCTGGGGGCGGAAACATTCAGTACTTC. Translated, it gives CASSEAGGGNIQYF.

This clonotype was seen ten or more times. This rearrangement joins TRBV11-1 to TRBJ2-5; no definite D call. Germline V CDR1 and CDR2: SGHAT, FQDESV (reference sequence). The CDR3 extends over 14 amino acids. The V end lost 4 bases, the J end lost 2 bases, and 11 bases lay between the germline ends. CDR3 sequence (DNA): TGTGCCAGCAGCTCGGGTCCCGGACAAGAGACCCAGTACTTC. Translation: CASSSGPGQETQYF. Full variable domain (missing parts from reference TRBV11-1 and TRBJ2-5): EAEVAQSPRYKITEKSQAVAFWCDPISGHATLYWYRQILGQGPELLVQFQDESVVDDSQLPKDRFSAERLKGVDSTLKIQPAELGDSAMYLCASSSGPGQETQYFGPGTRLLVL.

The rearrangement links TRBV3-1 to TRBJ2-1, with D hard to call. CDR1 and CDR2 from the germline V gene are LGHDT and YNNKEL (reference sequence). Trimming shortened V by 1 base and J by 2 bases, and 12 bases separated the two germline ends. CDR3 length equals 16 residues. CDR3 protein: CASSQGPRSPYNEQFF. In DNA, the CDR3 is TGTGCCAGCAGCCAAGGGCCCCGGAGCCCCTACAATGAGCAGTTCTTC.

The chain has TRBV5-1 and TRBJ1-2; a possible D gene is TRBD1 (5 bases). Germline V gene sequence: CDR1 SGHRS, CDR2 YFSETQ. Trimming cost V 4 bases and J 5 bases, with 12 bases left between them. This CDR3 is built from 13 residues. CDR3 nucleotides: TGCGCCAGCAGCCCCAGGGAGCAGTATGGCTACACCTTC. It is translated as CASSPREQYGYTF.

V usage is TRBV18 and J usage is TRBJ2-3; perhaps TRBD2 as D (6 bases). The CDR3 spans 13 residues. The V and J ends lost 2 bases and 9 bases respectively, with 12 bases between them. Germline CDR1 reads KGHSH; CDR2 reads LQKENI. DNA of the CDR3: TGTGCCAGCTCACCAGGGGGGTCAGGCACGCAGTATTTT. Translated: CASSPGGSGTQYF.

The CDR3 region is CASSQGDVGTDTQYF. Here the CDR3 DNA reads TGCGCCAGCTCACAGGGAGACGTGGGGACAGATACGCAGTATTTT. The chain employs TRBV5-1 and TRBJ2-3; TRBD1 is a possible D gene (6 bases). CDR3 length: 15 residues. Between the trimmed V and J ends, which lost 7 bases and 3 bases, there was a span of 18 bases. In germline, CDR1 is SGHRS, CDR2 YFSETQ. Variable domain in full (rest from reference TRBV5-1 and TRBJ2-3): KAGVTQTPRYLIKTRGQQVTLSCSPISGHRSVSWYQQTPGQGLQFLFEYFSETQRNKGNFPGRFSGRQFSNSRSEMNVSTLELGDSALYLCASSQGDVGTDTQYFGPGTRLTVL.

The V gene is TRBV5-1, the J gene TRBJ2-3, with D possibly TRBD1 on 6 matching bases. The V end was cut by 2 bases, the J end by 2 bases, with 15 bases between. The CDR3 is 16 amino acids. Germline CDR1 SGHRS, CDR2 YFSETQ. The CDR3 DNA reads TGCGCCAGCAGCTTAGTCAGGGACACCCTCACAGATACGCAGTATTTT. This gives the protein CASSLVRDTLTDTQYF.

The rearrangement joins TRBV5-5 to TRBJ1-5, with a tentative D call TRBD1 (5 bases). Germline CDR1 and CDR2: SGHKS and YYEKEE (reference sequence). The V and J ends lost 7 bases and 7 bases respectively, with 12 bases between them. CDR3 length equals 12 residues. Here the CDR3 reads CASSGGGQPQHF. The CDR3 DNA is TGTGCCAGCTCGGGGGGAGGACAGCCCCAGCATTTT.

This chain connects TRBV7-9 to TRBJ2-3; possible D gene TRBD1, 5 bases. CDR3 size: 13 residues. The germline V gene encodes CDR1 SEHNR and CDR2 FQNEAQ (reference sequence). Trimming left V 10 bases short and J 2 bases short, with 13 bases between. The CDR3 loop reads CATGDRNTDTQYF. Here the CDR3 DNA reads TGTGCCACCGGAGACAGAAACACAGATACGCAGTATTTT.

Many counts were recorded for this clonotype. The rearrangement links TRBV5-1 to TRBJ2-7; D gene uncertain. This CDR3 contains 13 residues. Germline CDR1 SGHRS, CDR2 YFSETQ. With 0 bases removed from V and 3 bases from J, the gap between germline ends came to 7 bases. The CDR3 DNA reads as TGCGCCAGCAGCTTGGGTTACAACTACGAGCAGTACGTC. Amino acid sequence: CASSLGYNYEQYV.

This clonotype was recorded a few times. The chain recombines TRBV2 with TRBJ1-5, with D unclear. The CDR3 runs 13 residues. V lost 8 bases, J lost 0 bases, and 8 bases lay in between. Germline CDR1 is SNHLY and CDR2 is FYNNEI. CDR3 sequence reads: CASGLSSNQPQHF. CDR3 DNA sequence: TGTGCCAGCGGTTTGAGTAGCAATCAGCCCCAGCATTTT.

V gene TRBV7-2 combines with J gene TRBJ2-1; 8 bases are a match to TRBD2. V dropped 1 base and J dropped 8; count of bases not matched to a gene: 7. CDR1 SGHTA and CDR2 FQGNSA come from the germline V gene. The CDR3 covers 15 residues. The CDR3 region has the DNA TGTGCCAGCAGCTTAGAACGGGGGGGCCGGGATGAGCAGTTCTTC. This translates into CASSLERGGRDEQFF.

A few counts support this clonotype. The chain uses TRBV6-5 and TRBJ1-2, with TRBD1 matching over 7 bases. From germline, CDR1 is MNHEY and CDR2 SVGAGI. This CDR3 region has 16 residues. After removal of 6 bases from V and 0 bases from J, the junction contained 10 bases not matched to a gene. In DNA, the CDR3 is TGTGCCAGCAGGGTCCCGCAGGGGGGGACTAACTATGGCTACACCTTC. This encodes CASRVPQGGTNYGYTF.

The chain joins TRBV9 to TRBJ2-1; D gene unclear. V was cut by 0 bases and J by 3 bases, with 7 bases left in between. The CDR3 loop spans 14 amino acids. Germline V lookup: CDR1 SGDLS, CDR2 YYNGEE. CDR3 sequence reads: CASSVEGHYNEQFF. The CDR3 region has the DNA TGTGCCAGCAGCGTAGAGGGCCACTACAATGAGCAGTTCTTC. The whole variable domain, filled in from reference TRBV9 and TRBJ2-1, reads DSGVTQTPKHLITATGQRVTLRCSPRSGDLSVYWYQQSLDQGLQFLIQYYNGEERAKGNILERFSAQQFPDLHSELNLSSLELGDSALYFCASSVEGHYNEQFFGPGTRLTVL.